This T cell receptor (beta chain) was found in a study of neurological immune-mediated disorders. Study-level findings and limits: When the repertoires were sorted by phylogenetic grouping, those of 18 of 34 multiple sclerosis patients ended up in one related-CDR3 cluster, a possible signature.

The length of the CDR3 is 15 residues. Looked up from germline, CDR1 is SEHNR and CDR2 is FQNEAQ (reference sequence). V lost 4 bases and J 7 bases, leaving 16 bases between the germline ends. Template-switch 5'RACE cDNA synthesis added a 10-nucleotide unique molecular identifier. A single record per CDR3 protein comes from TCRdb applying MiXCR to the 5' RACE reads. Of 87,000 or so distinct CDR3 sequences listed, roughly 3.2% were seen once; the top ten hold about 3%. This clonotype appeared many times. The antigen remains undetermined. The sequenced material came from PBMCs. This TCR derives from a woman between 45 and 65 years old with multiple sclerosis. This chain connects TRBV7-9 to TRBJ1-4; D perhaps matches TRBD1 (6 bases). CDR3 DNA sequence: TGTGCCAGCAGCTATAGGGGGGCGCGGGTTGAAAAACTGTTTTTT. Translating it yields CASSYRGARVEKLFF.